This T cell receptor beta chain was recorded in a study of T cells in women clearing cervical HPV infection. Study findings and constraints: Richness plus V gene abundances separated cases from controls with AUC around 0.79.

The CDR3 is made up of 13 amino acids. Germline V gene data show CDR1 as SEHNR and CDR2 as FQNEAQ (reference sequence). Method: immunoSEQ multiplex PCR; TCRdb's copy keeps in-frame clones and lacks some. This sample carries tens of thousands of clones, with less than 8% going to the ten biggest clones. Comments on this clone: Its antigen is as yet unknown. The CDR3 is cut off 3 residues early in the read; its end comes from the germline J gene.

The V and J genes are TRBV7-9 and TRBJ1-1, with D possibly being TRBD1 (5 bases). Sequencing was performed on blood buffy coat. This receptor was identified in a woman aged 18 to 69 with a cervical HPV16 infection that either progressed to CIN3+ or cleared (not recorded which). The CDR3 spells CASSPDGGSTAFF. The CDR3 DNA, read in part, is TGTGCCAGCAGCCCCGACGGGGGAAGTACG.